The clone carrying this TCR beta chain turned up a few times. Its antigen is unknown. Germline V CDR1 and CDR2: MNHGY, SVAAGI. The CDR3 is 17 residues long. V lost 5 bases and J lost 8, with 27 bases in between. The assay was immunoSEQ multiplex PCR, and TCRdb's table has in-frame clones only and misses some. The table lists tens of thousands of clones, over 70% of them singletons. Pooling covered second doses at about 4 or about 12 weeks. These data come from a study of T cell responses to AZD1222 COVID-19 vaccine. Notes on the study in general: Variant regions that are unmutated are reportedly the target of nearly half of spike-specific TCRs. Donor demographics were predominantly white British with a female majority; clonal diversity may be underestimated.

This chain connects TRBV6-9 to TRBJ1-2; possibly TRBD1 for D (6 bases). The sequence derives from an adult who received the AZD1222 COVID-19 vaccine. The sample consisted of peripheral blood, taken 28 days after the second AZD1222 dose. In DNA, the CDR3 is TGTGCCAGCAGTGCCACGCCACCCGGACAGCTCTGGGAAGGCTACACCTTC. Amino acid sequence: CASSATPPGQLWEGYTF.